These 5 T cell receptor beta chains were all obtained from the same sample, sequenced in a study of human T cells and chemical hapten exposure. Time point defined: patch test 1, 2 weeks after DPC sensitization. Regarding treatment: therapeutic diphenylcyclopropenone sensitization with weekly scalp DPC. Using its own MiXCR run on the RACE reads, TCRdb lists one record per CDR3 protein. Altogether about 120,000 distinct CDR3 sequences are present, 9% to 13% being singletons, with the ten largest covering about 1.4%. The sample consisted of whole blood, taken in connection with sensitization to the hapten diphenylcyclopropenone (DPC). These receptors were obtained from a woman aged 50 to 60 with alopecia areata. Some clones in this sample may be carry-over from other donors' samples.

This clonotype was observed many times. The CDR3 coding sequence is TGTGCCAGCAGCCGCCGACAGAACATGAACACTGAAGCTTTCTTT. Protein product: CASSRRQNMNTEAFF. This sequence joins TRBV11-1 and TRBJ1-1; TRBD1 might be the D (5 bases). Germline V CDR1 and CDR2: SGHAT, FQDESV (reference sequence). Between the trimmed V and J ends, which lost 5 bases and 0 bases, there was a span of 13 bases. The CDR3 consists of 15 residues. The full variable domain, its missing parts supplied by reference TRBV11-1 and TRBJ1-1, is EAEVAQSPRYKITEKSQAVAFWCDPISGHATLYWYRQILGQGPELLVQFQDESVVDDSQLPKDRFSAERLKGVDSTLKIQPAELGDSAMYLCASSRRQNMNTEAFFGQGTRLTVV.

This clonotype was recorded a few times. The chain couples TRBV9 to TRBJ1-5, with 10 bases matching TRBD1. There are 15 residues in the CDR3. Germline lookup yields CDR1 SGDLS and CDR2 YYNGEE. The V gene end was trimmed by 5 bases and the J gene end by 1 base; junction bases not matched to a gene: 3. The CDR3 here is CASSRGQGSNQPQHF. In DNA form, the CDR3 reads TGTGCCAGCAGTCGGGGACAGGGGAGCAATCAGCCCCAGCATTTT.

This clonotype was detected ten times or more. The J gene is TRBJ2-1, the V gene TRBV19, with D hard to call. The CDR3 covers 14 residues. Looked up from germline, CDR1 is LNHDA and CDR2 is SQIVND (reference sequence). The germline V and J ends were trimmed by 4 bases and 0 bases, with 7 bases remaining between them. CDR3 residues: CASSTSSSYNEQFF. The CDR3 DNA reads as TGTGCCAGTAGTACCTCGAGCTCCTACAATGAGCAGTTCTTC.

This chain uses TRBV7-9 with TRBJ2-7, with D possibly being TRBD1 (5 bases). Germline V lookup: CDR1 SEHNR, CDR2 FQNEAQ (reference sequence). The V end was cut by 5 bases, the J end by 9 bases, with 26 bases between. CDR3 length: 16 residues. The CDR3 nucleotides are TGTGCCAGCAGCGAGGCCCTGACAGACGGTGGCCTGGGGCAGTACTTC. This gives the protein CASSEALTDGGLGQYF.

This clonotype was counted ten times or more. The chain is built from TRBV20-1 and TRBJ2-7; 12 bases map to TRBD2. The CDR3 loop spans 15 amino acids. Trimming cost V 6 bases and J 7 bases; bases outside gene matches: 13. The germline V gene has CDR1 DFQATT and CDR2 SNEGSKA (reference sequence). Here the CDR3 DNA reads TGCAGTGCCACATCCCCTAGCGGGAGGGCGGATGAGCAGTACTTC. Translating gives CSATSPSGRADEQYF.